This is a list of T cell receptor beta chains from one sample in a study of regulatory T cells in long-lasting Graves disease. Each CDR3 protein gets one entry after TCRdb re-called the multiplex PCR reads with MiXCR. Here the sample spans about 420,000 distinct CDR3 sequences, 16% being singletons. This sample also belongs to another study, concerning T cells in Graves' hyperthyroidism and ophthalmopathy.

The sample was peripheral blood mononuclear cells (PBMCs), taken at new diagnosis, from a patient treated with antithyroid drugs. The source of these receptors is a woman between 18 and 30 years old with Graves disease. The conserved cysteine and the conserved F or W are not part of the CDR3 here.

j_call v_call cdr3_aa
TRBJ1-4 TRBV7-9 ASSPLPGQGTETNEKLF
TRBJ1-4 TRBV6-1 ASKATANEKLF
TRBJ2-3 TRBV6-1 ASSPYYGQSTDTQY
TRBJ1-1 TRBV28 ASKGTLRTEAF
TRBJ2-6 TRBV2 ASSDGEGTGGANVLT
TRBJ2-7 TRBV6-1 ASGKGSGPGTYEQY
TRBJ2-1 TRBV7-3 ASSLLSNEQF
TRBJ1-6 TRBV28 ASSASGISPLH
TRBJ2-5 TRBV24-1 ATTQDGVRGETQY
TRBJ2-1 TRBV5-6 ASSFAGTVYNEQF
TRBJ2-5 TRBV6-1 ASSITGTEETQY
TRBJ2-5 TRBV19 ASSATGGRETQY
TRBJ1-6 TRBV27 ASSMDRGYNSPLH
TRBJ2-1 TRBV20-1 SATKLSGRAGEQF
TRBJ1-2 TRBV7-9 ASSFTGLPSNGYT
TRBJ2-3 TRBV28 ASSLFGRDTQY